These T cell receptor beta chains were read from a single sample in a study of shared clonotypes between healthy human individuals. Using immunoSEQ multiplex PCR, the repertoire was profiled, and TCRdb retains in-frame clones only, with some absent. The sample lists some 2.4 million clones; 93% were seen once. The specimen sequenced was naive CD4+ T cells from PBMCs. The receptors originated from a man aged 18 to 30 in good health. Some clones in this sample may be carry-over from other donors' samples. Both conserved end residues are part of each CDR3. A D gene is named only where the DNA matches it firmly. Size is omitted from some rows. Given values are once, few, many or a class for expanded clones.

CDR3aa: CASSYAGQGRDTQYF
CDR3nt: TGTGCCAGCAGTTACGCCGGACAGGGCAGGGATACGCAGTATTTT
j_gene: TRBJ2-3
abundance: NA
d_gene: TRBD1
v_gene: TRBV6-5

CDR3aa: CASSLGLRNPYEQFF
CDR3nt: TGTGCCAGCAGCTTAGGGCTACGGAACCCTTATGAGCAGTTCTTC
j_gene: TRBJ2-1
abundance: once
d_gene: NA
v_gene: TRBV7-9

CDR3aa: CASSMLLAGYAFSNQPQHF
CDR3nt: TGTGCCAGTAGTATGCTTCTAGCAGGGTACGCCTTTAGCAATCAGCCCCAGCATTTT
j_gene: TRBJ1-5
abundance: NA
d_gene: NA
v_gene: TRBV19

CDR3aa: CASSYSNEGEQFF
CDR3nt: TGTGCCAGCAGTTACTCGAATGAGGGTGAGCAGTTCTTC
j_gene: TRBJ2-1
abundance: NA
d_gene: NA
v_gene: TRBV6-6

CDR3aa: CASSEAGDIPDGYTF
CDR3nt: TGTGCCAGCAGTGAAGCAGGGGACATACCCGATGGCTACACCTTC
j_gene: TRBJ1-2
abundance: NA
d_gene: NA
v_gene: TRBV6-1

CDR3aa: CASSPPDRGGDTEAFF
CDR3nt: TGTGCCAGCTCACCCCCGGACAGGGGAGGGGACACTGAAGCTTTCTTT
j_gene: TRBJ1-1
abundance: few
d_gene: TRBD1
v_gene: TRBV18

CDR3aa: CAISDRDITSNYEQYF
CDR3nt: TGTGCCATCAGTGACAGGGACATCACCTCTAACTACGAGCAGTACTTC
j_gene: TRBJ2-7
abundance: NA
d_gene: NA
v_gene: TRBV10-3

CDR3aa: CSAYRNYNEQFF
CDR3nt: TGCAGCGCATACAGGAATTACAATGAGCAGTTCTTC
j_gene: TRBJ2-1
abundance: NA
d_gene: NA
v_gene: TRBV29-1

CDR3aa: CASSLGGQEYEQYF
CDR3nt: TGTGCCAGCAGTTTGGGGGGGCAGGAGTACGAGCAGTACTTC
j_gene: TRBJ2-7
abundance: NA
d_gene: NA
v_gene: TRBV28

CDR3aa: CASSPRKRADEQYF
CDR3nt: TGTGCCAGCAGCCCGCGCAAAAGGGCGGACGAGCAGTACTTC
j_gene: TRBJ2-7
abundance: NA
d_gene: NA
v_gene: TRBV7-9

CDR3aa: CASGLAEYQETQYF
CDR3nt: TGTGCCAGCGGACTAGCGGAGTACCAAGAGACCCAGTACTTC
j_gene: TRBJ2-5
abundance: NA
d_gene: TRBD2
v_gene: TRBV28

CDR3aa: CASGSGTANTGELFF
CDR3nt: TGTGCTAGTGGTTCTGGGACAGCGAACACCGGGGAGCTGTTTTTT
j_gene: TRBJ2-2
abundance: NA
d_gene: TRBD1
v_gene: TRBV12-5

CDR3aa: CASSYTSGAPSGYTF
CDR3nt: TGTGCCAGCAGCTATACTTCCGGGGCGCCGAGCGGCTACACCTTC
j_gene: TRBJ1-2
abundance: NA
d_gene: NA
v_gene: TRBV6-5

CDR3aa: CASSYSSSSGNTIYF
CDR3nt: TGTGCCAGCAGTTACTCGTCGAGCTCTGGAAACACCATATATTTT
j_gene: TRBJ1-3
abundance: NA
d_gene: NA
v_gene: TRBV6-5

CDR3aa: CASSEEQGQIETQYF
CDR3nt: TGTGCCAGCAGTGAGGAGCAGGGGCAAATTGAGACCCAGTACTTC
j_gene: TRBJ2-5
abundance: NA
d_gene: NA
v_gene: TRBV2

CDR3aa: CASSFGDRVTYEQYF
CDR3nt: TGTGCCAGCAGCTTCGGGGACAGGGTAACCTACGAGCAGTACTTC
j_gene: TRBJ2-7
abundance: few
d_gene: TRBD1
v_gene: TRBV7-6

CDR3aa: CASRKTEDYGYTF
CDR3nt: TGTGCCAGCAGAAAGACAGAGGACTATGGCTACACCTTC
j_gene: TRBJ1-2
abundance: once
d_gene: NA
v_gene: TRBV6-1

CDR3aa: CASSLEGGWETQYF
CDR3nt: TGTGCCAGCAGCTTAGAAGGCGGGTGGGAGACCCAGTACTTC
j_gene: TRBJ2-5
abundance: NA
d_gene: NA
v_gene: TRBV7-3

CDR3aa: CASSPPASTDTQYF
CDR3nt: TGTGCCAGCTCACCACCAGCTAGCACAGATACGCAGTATTTT
j_gene: TRBJ2-3
abundance: NA
d_gene: NA
v_gene: TRBV18

CDR3aa: CASASWGAGANVLTF
CDR3nt: TGTGCCAGTGCCTCGTGGGGAGCTGGGGCCAACGTCCTGACTTTC
j_gene: TRBJ2-6
abundance: few
d_gene: NA
v_gene: TRBV6-5

CDR3aa: CASSVAEGRKDAQYF
CDR3nt: TGTGCCAGCAGCGTAGCGGAGGGGCGGAAGGATGCGCAGTATTTT
j_gene: TRBJ2-3
abundance: once
d_gene: NA
v_gene: TRBV9

CDR3aa: CSVHRALHPEAFF
CDR3nt: TGCAGCGTTCACAGGGCCCTCCACCCTGAAGCTTTCTTT
j_gene: TRBJ1-1
abundance: NA
d_gene: NA
v_gene: TRBV29-1

CDR3aa: CASSLSRTGLSYTF
CDR3nt: TGTGCCAGCAGTTTATCGCGGACAGGGCTGAGCTACACCTTC
j_gene: TRBJ1-2
abundance: NA
d_gene: TRBD1
v_gene: TRBV27

CDR3aa: CSVQGLAGVDEQYF
CDR3nt: TGCAGCGTCCAGGGGTTAGCGGGAGTCGACGAGCAGTACTTC
j_gene: TRBJ2-7
abundance: NA
d_gene: TRBD2
v_gene: TRBV29-1

CDR3aa: CASSSRRGETQYF
CDR3nt: TGTGCCAGCAGCTCCCGTCGGGGGGAGACCCAGTACTTC
j_gene: TRBJ2-5
abundance: NA
d_gene: NA
v_gene: TRBV5-6

CDR3aa: CASSLGLAPDTQYF
CDR3nt: TGTGCCAGCTCACTTGGCCTAGCGCCAGATACGCAGTATTTT
j_gene: TRBJ2-3
abundance: NA
d_gene: NA
v_gene: TRBV18

CDR3aa: CASSLRTGGLEQYF
CDR3nt: TGTGCCAGCAGCTTGCGGACAGGGGGGCTCGAGCAGTACTTC
j_gene: TRBJ2-7
abundance: NA
d_gene: TRBD1
v_gene: TRBV7-9

CDR3aa: CASRGTGTNYGYTF
CDR3nt: TGTGCCAGCAGAGGGACAGGGACTAACTATGGCTACACCTTC
j_gene: TRBJ1-2
abundance: NA
d_gene: TRBD1
v_gene: TRBV6-1

CDR3aa: CASSPGQGQGTQYF
CDR3nt: TGTGCCAGCAGCCCCGGACAGGGACAGGGGACCCAGTACTTC
j_gene: TRBJ2-5
abundance: NA
d_gene: TRBD1
v_gene: TRBV16

CDR3aa: CASSPPQKETQYF
CDR3nt: TGTGCCAGCTCACCGCCGCAGAAAGAGACCCAGTACTTC
j_gene: TRBJ2-5
abundance: NA
d_gene: NA
v_gene: TRBV18

CDR3aa: CASSQDNSRHSRNQPQHF
CDR3nt: TGCGCCAGCAGCCAAGATAACAGTAGGCACTCTCGCAATCAGCCCCAGCATTTT
j_gene: TRBJ1-5
abundance: NA
d_gene: NA
v_gene: TRBV4-1

CDR3aa: CASRGANEQFF
CDR3nt: TGTGCCAGCAGAGGGGCAAATGAGCAGTTCTTC
j_gene: TRBJ2-1
abundance: NA
d_gene: NA
v_gene: TRBV5-5

CDR3aa: CASSLGGLPGYEQYF
CDR3nt: TGCGCCAGCAGCTTGGGAGGCCTGCCGGGCTACGAGCAGTACTTC
j_gene: TRBJ2-7
abundance: NA
d_gene: NA
v_gene: TRBV5-1

CDR3aa: CASSQVGGGRTNTGELFF
CDR3nt: TGCGCCAGCAGCCAAGTCGGGGGCGGGAGGACGAACACCGGGGAGCTGTTTTTT
j_gene: TRBJ2-2
abundance: NA
d_gene: TRBD2
v_gene: TRBV4-1

CDR3aa: CASSQGLGLAGANEQFF
CDR3nt: TGTGCCAGCAGCCAGGGGCTCGGACTAGCGGGAGCAAATGAGCAGTTCTTC
j_gene: TRBJ2-1
abundance: NA
d_gene: TRBD2
v_gene: TRBV14

CDR3aa: CAIRQPSQRGPTDTQYF
CDR3nt: TGTGCCATCAGACAACCCTCACAGAGGGGCCCCACAGATACGCAGTATTTT
j_gene: TRBJ2-3
abundance: NA
d_gene: NA
v_gene: TRBV10-3

CDR3aa: CASSLSPVSTNEKLFF
CDR3nt: TGCGCCAGCAGCTTGTCCCCTGTTTCAACTAATGAAAAACTGTTTTTT
j_gene: TRBJ1-4
abundance: NA
d_gene: NA
v_gene: TRBV5-1

CDR3aa: CASSLVWGSSYNEQFF
CDR3nt: TGTGCCAGCAGCTTAGTGTGGGGGAGCTCCTACAATGAGCAGTTCTTC
j_gene: TRBJ2-1
abundance: NA
d_gene: NA
v_gene: TRBV7-2

CDR3aa: CASSLEVPDTQYF
CDR3nt: TGTGCCAGCAGCTTAGAGGTCCCAGATACGCAGTATTTT
j_gene: TRBJ2-3
abundance: few
d_gene: NA
v_gene: TRBV7-2

CDR3aa: CASSVGGPARTYEQYF
CDR3nt: TGTGCCAGCAGCGTAGGGGGGCCAGCCCGAACCTACGAGCAGTACTTC
j_gene: TRBJ2-7
abundance: NA
d_gene: NA
v_gene: TRBV9

CDR3aa: CASPGGRPQHF
CDR3nt: TGCGCCAGCCCTGGGGGGCGGCCCCAGCATTTT
j_gene: TRBJ1-5
abundance: NA
d_gene: NA
v_gene: TRBV4-1

CDR3aa: CASSLVGQQSGYTF
CDR3nt: TGCGCCAGCAGCTTGGTCGGGCAGCAATCTGGCTACACCTTC
j_gene: TRBJ1-2
abundance: NA
d_gene: NA
v_gene: TRBV5-1

CDR3aa: CASSRDVSSYNEQFF
CDR3nt: TGTGCCAGCTCACGTGACGTCAGCTCCTACAATGAGCAGTTCTTC
j_gene: TRBJ2-1
abundance: NA
d_gene: NA
v_gene: TRBV18

CDR3aa: CSVPLAGGLQETQYF
CDR3nt: TGCAGCGTCCCACTAGCGGGAGGGTTGCAAGAGACCCAGTACTTC
j_gene: TRBJ2-5
abundance: NA
d_gene: TRBD2
v_gene: TRBV29-1

CDR3aa: CASSLSTDTQYF
CDR3nt: TGTGCCAGCAGCTTAAGCACAGATACGCAGTATTTT
j_gene: TRBJ2-3
abundance: few
d_gene: NA
v_gene: TRBV7-6

CDR3aa: CASRAEGLRDYNEQFF
CDR3nt: TGCGCCAGCAGGGCGGAGGGGCTACGAGACTACAATGAGCAGTTCTTC
j_gene: TRBJ2-1
abundance: once
d_gene: NA
v_gene: TRBV5-1

CDR3aa: CASSRLAGLGEQYF
CDR3nt: TGTGCCAGCAGCCGACTAGCGGGATTAGGGGAGCAGTACTTC
j_gene: TRBJ2-7
abundance: NA
d_gene: TRBD2
v_gene: TRBV5-5

CDR3aa: CASSLITSNNEQFF
CDR3nt: TGTGCCAGCAGCTTAATTACTAGCAACAATGAGCAGTTCTTC
j_gene: TRBJ2-1
abundance: NA
d_gene: NA
v_gene: TRBV7-3

CDR3aa: CASTRNNEQFF
CDR3nt: TGTGCCAGCACCCGCAACAATGAGCAGTTCTTC
j_gene: TRBJ2-1
abundance: NA
d_gene: NA
v_gene: TRBV28